Given below is one T cell receptor (beta chain) in context. Its antigen is not identified. Germline loops: CDR1 SGHRS, CDR2 YFSETQ. CDR3 length: 14 residues. The J segment lost 7 bases and the V segment lost 7 bases, leaving 7 bases of the junction unmatched. The data belong to a study of T cell responses to AZD1222 COVID-19 vaccine. Study conclusions and caveats: Repertoire samples came only from after the peak T cell response. The donor cohort was predominantly white British with a female majority, and clonal diversity may have been underestimated.

Repertoires were generated with immunoSEQ multiplex PCR, while TCRdb's copy carries only in-frame clones and drops some. The sample shows 150,000 to 180,000 clones, more than 90% of them seen only once. The sequence came from an adult in good health. The V and J genes are TRBV5-1 and TRBJ2-1, with 11 bases that match TRBD1. The sample consisted of peripheral blood, taken on day 0 of AZD1222 vaccination. Here the CDR3 reads CASLGQGELNEQFF. Here the CDR3 DNA reads TGCGCCAGCCTGGGACAGGGGGAGTTAAATGAGCAGTTCTTC.